The 9 T cell receptor beta chains below come from one sample, sequenced in a study of blood T cell repertoires in COVID-19. Assay: immunoSEQ multiplex PCR; the TCRdb copy retains only in-frame clones and omits some. The table lists about 270,000 clones, 81% of them singletons. Sequenced: peripheral blood. The receptors here all came from an older woman with active or convalescent COVID-19.

Written as DNA, the CDR3 is TGTGCCAGCACCGAGACAGGGGGCGCGAGCAAACCCCAGCATTTT. Protein: CASTETGGASKPQHF. The rearrangement uses TRBV6-6 and TRBJ1-5; TRBD1 agrees at 10 bases. The length of the CDR3 is 15 residues. V trimming: 7 bases; J trimming: 10 bases; junction bases outside the gene matches: 13. Germline assignment: CDR1 MNHNY and CDR2 SVGAGI (reference sequence).

This clone was counted a single time. This chain links TRBV2 with TRBJ1-1; D not certain. The CDR3 is 13 residues long. Germline values: CDR1 SNHLY, CDR2 FYNNEI. The V end was cut by 3 bases, the J end by 4 bases, with 9 bases between. CDR3 nucleotides: TGTGCCAGCAGTGAGGCAGCGGTCACTGAAGCTTTCTTT. Protein product: CASSEAAVTEAFF.

This clone has more than one count but fewer than ten. V is TRBV11-3 and J is TRBJ2-3; no clear D. This CDR3 has 12 residues. V was trimmed by 5 bases and J by 3 bases, leaving 6 bases between them. CDR1 and CDR2 (germline): SGHNT, YENEEA. CDR3 protein: CASSGPTDTQYF. The DNA for the CDR3 is TGTGCCAGCAGCGGCCCTACAGATACGCAGTATTTT. The entire variable domain, with the rest obtained from reference TRBV11-3 and TRBJ2-3, is as follows: EAGVVQSPRYKIIEKKQPVAFWCNPISGHNTLYWYLQNLGQGPELLIRYENEEAVDDSQLPKDRFSAERLKGVDSTLKIQPAELGDSAVYLCASSGPTDTQYFGPGTRLTVL.

The chain joins TRBV25-1 to TRBJ1-6; D possibly corresponds to TRBD1 (6 bases). Trimming shortened V by 8 bases and J by 5 bases, and 10 bases separated the two germline ends. Looked up from germline, CDR1 is MGHDK and CDR2 is SYGVNS. The CDR3 extends over 13 amino acids. CDR3 sequence: CASGQQDNSPLHF. The DNA of the CDR3 is TGTGCCAGCGGACAGCAAGATAATTCACCCCTCCACTTT.

The V gene is TRBV2, the J gene TRBJ1-1; D remains ambiguous. CDR3 size: 14 residues. Germline V CDR1 and CDR2: SNHLY, FYNNEI. V lost 4 bases and J lost 8, with 17 bases in between. CDR3 sequence (DNA): TGTGCCAGCAGTGGCGCGACCTCCGAGGGAGAAGCTTTCTTT. Encoded protein: CASSGATSEGEAFF.

V gene TRBV1 combines with J gene TRBJ2-7; whether TRBD2, the table's D call, matches the DNA was not checked. TRBV1 is marked as a pseudogene. This CDR3 has 15 amino acids. The CDR3 is CTSSQASGEPYEQYF. CDR3 bases: TGCACCAGCAGCCAAGCTAGCGGGGAGCCCTACGAGCAGTACTTC.

This chain connects TRBV5-4 to TRBJ1-6; the D gene is possibly TRBD1 (6 bases). The V end was cut by 4 bases, the J end by 7 bases, with 15 bases between. Germline V gene sequence: CDR1 SGHNT, CDR2 YYREEE (reference sequence). The CDR3 runs 15 residues. The chain's CDR3 is CASSRRRQGNSPLHF. In nucleotides, the CDR3 is TGTGCCAGCAGCAGGAGGCGCCAGGGGAATTCACCCCTCCACTTT.

The J gene is TRBJ2-5, the V gene TRBV3-1 (or the pseudogene TRBV3-2); the D gene is possibly TRBD1 (5 bases). This CDR3 comprises 15 residues. Germline CDR1 and CDR2: LGHDT and YNNKEL (reference sequence). Trimming took off 4 bases at V and 1 base at J, with 13 bases between the two ends. The chain's CDR3 is CASSLDRQLQETQYF. The DNA of the CDR3 is TGTGCCAGCAGCCTAGACCGACAGCTCCAAGAGACCCAGTACTTC.

This clone was seen a single time. The V and J genes are TRBV7-9 and TRBJ2-5; 7 nucleotides line up with TRBD2. V dropped 5 bases and J dropped 2; count of bases not matched to a gene: 5. Germline V lookup: CDR1 SEHNR, CDR2 FQNEAQ (reference sequence). The CDR3 spans 14 residues. The CDR3 is CASSPGLPQETQYF. CDR3 coding DNA: TGTGCCAGCAGCCCGGGACTACCACAAGAGACCCAGTACTTC.